This T cell receptor (beta chain) was sequenced in a study of T-cell memory formation after mild COVID-19. Study overall: Across donors, TCR clusters were largely donor specific. Study-level findings and limits: Some SARS-CoV-2-responding clones were already detected in memory before infection. Clones that got smaller from day 15 to 85 had even CD4/CD8, while clones growing later tipped toward CD4+.

A remark on this clonotype: Its cognate antigen is unknown.

From 5'RACE with constant-segment primers came TCR alpha and TCR beta cDNA libraries that carried sample barcodes and UMIs. MiXCR, run by TCRdb on the 5' RACE reads, gives a single entry per CDR3 protein. The table lists 110,000 to 150,000 distinct CDR3 sequences, almost 25% of them singletons. The CDR3 has 17 residues. J was trimmed by 7 bases and V by 2 bases; bases with no gene match: 14. In germline, CDR1 is MNHEY, CDR2 SVGAGI. The chain joins TRBV6-5 to TRBJ2-7, with 10 bases fitting TRBD1. The sample comprised PBMCs or a T cell subset sorted from them (not recorded which). The TCR was taken from an adult woman who had mild COVID-19 (a few samples of this study predate the infection). Cell type and time point are not known. The CDR3 coding sequence is TGTGCCAGCAGTTACGGGGACCCCGGGACAGGGGCCGGGGAGCAGTACTTC. Protein sequence: CASSYGDPGTGAGEQYF.